This T cell receptor beta chain was recorded in a study of CD8+CD57+ T cells in acquired aplastic anemia. For the study at large: Each DNA sample taken from sorted CD4+ and CD8+ cells came to approximately 3.2 ug on average. Healthy donors had, on average, around 11 million reads for their CD4+ cells.

The CDR3 runs to 11 residues. The ends were cut back, 3 bases at V and 10 bases at J, with 9 bases in the middle. Germline V lookup: CDR1 SGHAT, CDR2 FQNNGV. Study outcomes and limitations: Both patients and controls carried the same twenty-nine CD8+ CDR3 sequences. Patients did not significantly differ from controls in CD8+ Simpson's diversity.

Investigators profiled TCR beta VDJ and CDR3 from genomic DNA template. MiXCR was run by TCRdb on the reads, yielding one entry per CDR3 protein. The table includes 150,000 to 200,000 distinct CDR3 sequences, about three fifths detected once. About this clonotype: Its target is not known.

This rearrangement joins TRBV11-2 to TRBJ1-2; D is possibly TRBD1 (5 bases). Source material: sorted CD4+, CD8+, or CD8+CD57+ T cells (not recorded which) from PBMCs. The clonotype originates from a human donor in good health. The CDR3: CASSLGLAYTF. CDR3 nucleotides: TGTGCCAGCAGCTTGGGACTAGCCTACACCTTC.